The 26 T cell receptor beta chains below come from one sample, sequenced in a study of blood T cell repertoires in COVID-19. Sequencing used immunoSEQ multiplex PCR; TCRdb keeps in-frame clones, though not all of them. The sample consists of 65,000 to 75,000 clones, approximately 87% of them appearing once. The sample taken for sequencing was peripheral blood. The receptors originated from a man between 50 and 59 years old with active COVID-19.

The V call is TRBV7-3, the J call TRBJ2-2, with 11 bases matching TRBD2. In germline, CDR1 is SGHTA, CDR2 FQGTGA. This CDR3 has 15 residues. V lost 4 bases, J lost 5 bases, and 3 bases stayed unmatched. Written as DNA, the CDR3 is TGTGCCAGCAGCTCGGGGACTAGCGGAACCGGGGAGCTGTTTTTT. As protein: CASSSGTSGTGELFF.

The rearrangement joins TRBV10-3 to TRBJ1-2; TRBD1 matches at 9 bases. This CDR3 region has 14 residues. Germline-derived CDR1 and CDR2 are ENHRY and SYGVKD. The J segment lost 2 bases and the V segment lost 7 bases, leaving 5 bases of the junction unmatched. The CDR3 nucleotides are TGTGCCATCAAGGCGACAGGGGGAAACTATGGCTACACCTTC. Its translation is CAIKATGGNYGYTF.

This rearrangement joins TRBV28 to TRBJ1-1; a possible D gene is TRBD1 (6 bases). The CDR3 is 14 amino acids. V shed 8 bases and J shed 1 base, with 14 bases lying between them. Looked up from germline, CDR1 is MDHEN and CDR2 is SYDVKM. This CDR3 is CASLVGTSNTEAFF. The CDR3 coding sequence is TGTGCCAGCCTCGTCGGGACATCGAACACTGAAGCTTTCTTT. The full variable domain, its missing parts supplied by reference TRBV28 and TRBJ1-1, is DVKVTQSSRYLVKRTGEKVFLECVQDMDHENMFWYRQDPGLGLRLIYFSYDVKMKEKGDIPEGYSVSREKKERFSLILESASTNQTSMYLCASLVGTSNTEAFFGQGTRLTVV.

The chain uses TRBV2 and TRBJ1-1; the D gene is possibly TRBD1 (5 bases). V dropped 6 bases and J dropped 3 bases, with 11 bases sitting between them. Germline V lookup: CDR1 SNHLY, CDR2 FYNNEI. The CDR3 has 13 residues. This CDR3 reads CASRGTGDTEAFF. Written as DNA, the CDR3 is TGTGCCAGCAGAGGAACAGGAGACACTGAAGCTTTCTTT. Combining the CDR3 with reference TRBV2 and TRBJ1-1 gives the whole variable domain EPEVTQTPSHQVTQMGQEVILRCVPISNHLYFYWYRQILGQKVEFLVSFYNNEISEKSEIFDDQFSVERPDGSNFTLKIRSTKLEDSAMYFCASRGTGDTEAFFGQGTRLTVV.

The chain has TRBV28 and TRBJ1-3; D uncertain. CDR1 is MDHEN, CDR2 SYDVKM, per germline. The CDR3 has 16 amino acids. Trimming pared 5 bases from V and 0 bases from J, leaving 14 bases between. In DNA form, the CDR3 reads TGTGCCAGCAGTCCACTTAAGTTAACCTCTGGAAACACCATATATTTT. This encodes CASSPLKLTSGNTIYF.

CDR3 nucleotide sequence: TGTGCTAGTGGTTTTGGGGTGAGTGGGGGGGTCGGGACACACCAAGAGACCCAGTACTTC. Residues: CASGFGVSGGVGTHQETQYF. This chain uses TRBV12-5 with TRBJ2-5, with D possibly being TRBD2 (7 bases). CDR3 size: 20 residues. Germline CDR1 LGHNT, CDR2 FRNRAP. The ends were cut back, 3 bases at V and 0 bases at J, with 26 bases in the middle.

A few counts support this clone. Other DNA sequences of this sample code for an identical CDR3. This chain links TRBV2 with TRBJ2-3; D is unresolved. Germline CDR1 SNHLY, CDR2 FYNNEI. V gave up 2 bases and J gave up 2 bases, with 5 bases separating them. The CDR3 is made up of 13 amino acids. CDR3 bases: TGTGCCAGCAGTGAACCCTTCACAGATACGCAGTATTTT. The encoded protein is CASSEPFTDTQYF. The variable domain in full, with the rest retrieved from reference TRBV2 and TRBJ2-3, is EPEVTQTPSHQVTQMGQEVILRCVPISNHLYFYWYRQILGQKVEFLVSFYNNEISEKSEIFDDQFSVERPDGSNFTLKIRSTKLEDSAMYFCASSEPFTDTQYFGPGTRLTVL.

This chain joins TRBV7-2 and TRBJ1-1, with 8 bases matching TRBD1. V lost 2 bases, J lost 11 bases, and 10 bases stayed unmatched. This CDR3 has 14 residues. The germline V gene encodes CDR1 SGHTA and CDR2 FQGNSA. In DNA, the CDR3 is TGTGCCAGCAGCTTAATGAAACAGGGGGTGCGGGCTTTCTTT. This sequence encodes CASSLMKQGVRAFF.

This clone was counted a single time. V gene TRBV7-2 combines with J gene TRBJ2-1, with TRBD1 matching 9 bases. The CDR3 length is 16 residues. Losses at the gene ends were 3 bases for V and 5 bases for J; bases not matched to a gene: 8. CDR1 and CDR2 (germline): SGHTA, FQGNSA. The CDR3 region is CASSLGTGRIDNEQFF. Here the CDR3 DNA reads TGTGCCAGCAGCTTGGGGACAGGGCGTATAGACAATGAGCAGTTCTTC.

This chain connects TRBV5-4 to TRBJ2-1; 9 bases fit TRBD1. V trimming: 4 bases; J trimming: 4 bases; junction bases outside the gene matches: 6. Germline V lookup: CDR1 SGHNT, CDR2 YYREEE (reference sequence). CDR3 length equals 15 residues. This CDR3 is CASSRGTGLYNEQFF. In DNA, the CDR3 is TGTGCCAGCAGCCGCGGGACAGGGTTGTACAATGAGCAGTTCTTC.

The CDR3 coding sequence is TGCGCCAGCAGCGGGGACACCGGGGCCTACGAGCAGTACTTC. Its translation is CASSGDTGAYEQYF. The chain recombines TRBV5-1 with TRBJ2-7, with D tentatively TRBD1 (6 bases). The CDR3 runs to 14 residues. Germline assignment: CDR1 SGHRS and CDR2 YFSETQ. Trimming cost V 4 bases and J 2 bases, with 13 bases left between them.

The gene calls are TRBV19 and TRBJ2-3; 12 nucleotides match TRBD2. Trimming cost V 3 bases and J 0 bases; bases outside gene matches: 13. The germline V gene encodes CDR1 LNHDA and CDR2 SQIVND (reference sequence). The CDR3 is 20 residues long. CDR3 in amino acids: CASSIMASGGVGVSTDTQYF. CDR3 sequence (DNA): TGTGCCAGTAGTATTATGGCTAGCGGGGGGGTCGGGGTTAGCACAGATACGCAGTATTTT.

The rearrangement joins TRBV11-2 to TRBJ1-6; D might be TRBD1 (5 bases). Germline loops: CDR1 SGHAT, CDR2 FQNNGV. Trimming pared 0 bases from V and 10 bases from J, leaving 7 bases between. The CDR3 runs to 13 residues. The CDR3: CASSLDWGSPLHF. The CDR3 nucleotides are TGTGCCAGCAGCTTAGACTGGGGCTCACCCCTCCACTTT.

The V and J genes are TRBV27 and TRBJ2-2; D unclear. The CDR3 spans 15 residues. V shed 3 bases and J shed 3 bases, with 11 bases lying between them. In germline, CDR1 is MNHEY, CDR2 SMNVEV (reference sequence). The CDR3 DNA reads as TGTGCCAGCAGTTTCGGAGCCCGACACACCGGGGAGCTGTTTTTT. Translated, it gives CASSFGARHTGELFF.

The chain couples TRBV9 to TRBJ2-2; unclear D gene. This CDR3 has 16 amino acids. Trimming took 0 bases from V and 4 from J, leaving 13 bases between them. Looked up from germline, CDR1 is SGDLS and CDR2 is YYNGEE. The CDR3, as DNA: TGTGCCAGCAGCGTAGGCCCCCCTAGAGGCACCGGGGAGCTGTTTTTT. Translated, it gives CASSVGPPRGTGELFF.

The rearrangement links TRBV7-2 to TRBJ1-1, with D possibly being TRBD1 (6 bases). The CDR3 runs to 15 residues. Trimming left V 2 bases short and J 3 bases short, with 13 bases between. Looked up from germline, CDR1 is SGHTA and CDR2 is FQGNSA. Written as DNA, the CDR3 is TGTGCCAGCAGCTTAAGGGGGGGGCTAGACACTGAAGCTTTCTTT. Its protein product is CASSLRGGLDTEAFF. The full variable domain, in which reference TRBV7-2 and TRBJ1-1 provide the parts outside the CDR3, is GAGVSQSPSNKVTEKGKDVELRCDPISGHTALYWYRQSLGQGLEFLIYFQGNSAPDKSGLPSDRFSAERTGGSVSTLTIQRTQQEDSAVYLCASSLRGGLDTEAFFGQGTRLTVV.

The CDR3 loop is CASSVATGLGLADNEQFF. The CDR3 nucleotides are TGTGCCAGCAGCGTAGCTACCGGCCTCGGACTAGCGGACAATGAGCAGTTCTTC. The rearrangement links TRBV9 to TRBJ2-1; 10 positions match TRBD2. J lost 5 bases, V lost 0 bases, and 11 bases had no gene match. This CDR3 has 18 amino acids. From germline, CDR1 is SGDLS and CDR2 YYNGEE.

This clone was detected once. The rearrangement links TRBV6-6 to TRBJ2-3, with D maybe TRBD2 (6 bases). Germline V gene data show CDR1 as MNHNY and CDR2 as SVGAGI (reference sequence). V was cut by 5 bases and J by 4 bases, with 16 bases left in between. The CDR3 is 15 amino acids. As DNA, the CDR3 is TGTGCCAGCAGTGCCGGGACTGTCAGGGCAGATACGCAGTATTTT. It is translated as CASSAGTVRADTQYF.

The V gene is TRBV27, the J gene TRBJ2-4, with D tentatively TRBD1 (6 bases). Trimming pared 5 bases from V and 7 bases from J, leaving 15 bases between. The CDR3 has 14 residues. Germline V gene lookup returns CDR1 MNHEY and CDR2 SMNVEV (reference sequence). CDR3 sequence: CASSLGQRSNIQYF. The CDR3, as DNA: TGTGCCAGCAGTCTAGGACAGAGGTCGAACATTCAGTACTTC.

In its sample, this clone was seen once. The V gene is TRBV6-2 or TRBV6-3, the J gene TRBJ2-1; 11 positions agree with TRBD2. V was clipped by 5 bases and J by 14 bases; unmatched bases: 11. CDR3 length: 14 amino acids. The germline V gene has CDR1 MNHEY and CDR2 SVGEGT. The CDR3 region is CASSTRTSGLGEFF. DNA of the CDR3: TGTGCCAGCAGTACCCGGACTAGCGGGCTAGGGGAGTTCTTC.

CDR3 nucleotide sequence: TGTGCCAGCAGCCCTCGGGGTTCGAACACCGGGGAGCTGTTTTTT. This sequence encodes CASSPRGSNTGELFF. The chain combines TRBV27 with TRBJ2-2, with D perhaps TRBD2 (5 bases). V was clipped by 6 bases and J by 0 bases, with 11 bases between them. Germline assignment: CDR1 MNHEY and CDR2 SMNVEV (reference sequence). The CDR3 runs 15 residues.

The J gene is TRBJ2-7, the V gene TRBV30; weak D call: TRBD1 (5 bases). CDR1 is GTSNPN, CDR2 SVGIG, per germline (reference sequence). This CDR3 spans 13 amino acids. The V gene lost 3 bases and the J gene lost 2 bases, with 11 bases spanning the gap. CDR3 region: CAWSKGRAYEQYF. For the CDR3, the DNA is TGTGCCTGGAGCAAGGGCAGGGCCTACGAGCAGTACTTC.

The chain employs TRBV2 and TRBJ2-1; TRBD2 might be the D (6 bases). Trimming shortened V by 11 bases and J by 7 bases, and 21 bases separated the two germline ends. The V gene's germline CDR1 is SNHLY and CDR2 FYNNEI. This CDR3 is 14 amino acids long. This chain's CDR3 is CAVNRDSTINEQFF. CDR3 in DNA: TGTGCCGTGAACCGGGACTCCACAATAAATGAGCAGTTCTTC.

This clone is a singleton in its sample. The chain links TRBV5-8 to TRBJ1-5, with D tentatively TRBD1 (6 bases). Germline-derived CDR1 and CDR2 are SGHTS and YDEGEE. The CDR3 length is 14 residues. V was trimmed by 5 bases and J by 6 bases, leaving 15 bases between them. The CDR3 nucleotides read TGTGCCAGCAGTTTACAGGGTACTGTTCAGCCCCAGCATTTT. Residues: CASSLQGTVQPQHF.

This rearrangement joins TRBV4-3 to TRBJ1-2, with D possibly matching TRBD1 (5 bases). The germline V gene encodes CDR1 LGHNA and CDR2 YSLEER. V lost 0 bases to trimming and J lost 4 bases, with 15 bases between them. This CDR3 has 16 residues. As DNA, the CDR3 is TGCGCCAGCAGCCAAGATGGGGCGGGAACGGTCTATGGCTACACCTTC. Amino acids: CASSQDGAGTVYGYTF.

This chain uses TRBV6-6 with TRBJ1-3; the D is unclear. The V and J ends lost 0 bases and 3 bases respectively, with 9 bases between them. The germline V gene encodes CDR1 MNHNY and CDR2 SVGAGI (reference sequence). The CDR3 has 15 residues. The CDR3, as DNA: TGTGCCAGCAGTTACTCGTCCCTATATGGAAACACCATATATTTT. Translated, it gives CASSYSSLYGNTIYF.